This T cell receptor (beta chain) appears in the sequencing data of a study of blood T cell repertoires in COVID-19. Study details: The United States, Italy and Spain supplied acute and convalescent COVID-19 samples.

The CDR3 consists of 19 residues. Trimming at V came to 5 bases and at J to 2 bases, leaving 14 bases not matched to a gene. From germline, CDR1 is SGHNT and CDR2 YENEEA. This clone appeared a single time. Participants were aged 18 to 89 years from around 24 US areas. Clinical histories supplied by participants themselves formed the basis of cohort assignment. As originally analysed: For nucleated cells, counts were estimated from reference gene primer amplification. Measured with immunoSEQ multiplex PCR; TCRdb has only the in-frame clones, and not every one. V, J and clone size derive from that table, while D and trimming were established from the DNA sequence. The sample contains roughly 320,000 clones, about nine tenths of which appear only once.

Sequenced: PBMCs or T cells enriched from blood (not recorded which). The receptor's source is a man younger than 40 who had recovered from COVID-19. This chain links TRBV11-3 with TRBJ2-7; 14 bases map to TRBD2. In DNA form, the CDR3 reads TGTGCCAGCAGCCCACGGCGGGGACTAGCGGGAGACTACCCCTACGAGCAGTACTTC. Its protein product is CASSPRRGLAGDYPYEQYF.